This is a list of T cell receptor beta chains from one sample in a study of cytomegalovirus exposure and HLA in healthy donors. Sequencing was performed with immunoSEQ multiplex PCR; in TCRdb, only in-frame clones are kept and a portion is missing. The sample includes roughly 150,000 clones, over 75% of them seen just once. The sequenced sample consisted of PBMCs. The receptors were gathered from a man aged 25 to 45 in good health and CMV-seropositive. Both conserved end residues are part of each CDR3.

V: TRBV10-1
length: 16
CDR3: CASSAQSGGEQETQYF

V: TRBV5-1
length: 13
CDR3: CASSLISSLEQFF

V: TRBV7-9
length: 15
CDR3: CASSLGGTVEEKLFF

V: TRBV27
length: 16
CDR3: CASSLSWTGLGQPQHF

V: TRBV27
length: 15
CDR3: CASRVTGVGNQPQHF

V: TRBV12-2
length: 18
CDR3: CASRFSPLPTPRTGELFF

V: TRBV5-1
length: 11
CDR3: CASSPPQEQFF

V: TRBV2
length: 13
CDR3: CASSDGGEYGYTF

V: TRBV7-8
length: 16
CDR3: CASSLVKGQYNSPLHF

V: TRBV30
length: 16
CDR3: CAWSVTRGGNSYEQYF

V: TRBV2
length: 12
CDR3: CASSVVFHEQFF

V: TRBV7-9
length: 15
CDR3: CASATLAGYQETQYF

V: TRBV4-1
length: 18
CDR3: CASTKGSRGTNSYNEQFF

V: TRBV7-9
length: 17
CDR3: CASSMAREGASKETQYF

V: TRBV7-9
length: 12
CDR3: CSSSLTGGEQYF

V: TRBV28
length: 16
CDR3: CASSVQDYYSNQPQHF